The 19 T cell receptor beta chains in this list originate from one sample, sequenced in a study of OX40 agonist ivuxolimab in advanced cancers. Receptor amplification or capture employed the immunoSEQ multiplex PCR assay. What TCRdb holds here is the immuneACCESS table cut down to in-frame rearrangements. Part of the clones is not present; checked against another copy, under half of the missing clones reflect an unresolved V gene, and the others are unexplained. In this sample the table shows nearly 110,000 clones, roughly nine tenths of which occur a single time. The biggest ten clones account for approximately 0.52% of the sample. The sequencing used CD4+ or CD8+ T cells sorted from blood, collected in a trial of the OX40 agonist ivuxolimab. Source of these receptors: an adult with an advanced solid tumor such as melanoma, head and neck, liver or kidney cancer.

This sequence joins TRBV29-1 and TRBJ1-4, with 7 positions matching TRBD1. In germline, CDR1 is SQVTM, CDR2 ANQGSEA. This CDR3 is 17 amino acids long. Germline trimming cut 7 bases from V and 1 base from J; bases unmatched to any gene: 15. Written as DNA, the CDR3 is TGCAGCGCGAGGGACAGCCTACGATGGGGAACTAATGAAAAACTGTTTTTT. This codes for CSARDSLRWGTNEKLFF.

In its sample, this clone was seen once. The rearrangement joins TRBV7-8 to TRBJ2-3; 13 bases are a match to TRBD2. The CDR3 has 15 amino acids. The germline CDR1 and CDR2 sequences are SGHVS and FQNEAQ. Trimming cost V 5 bases and J 7 bases; bases outside gene matches: 6. CDR3 sequence (DNA): TGTGCCAGCAGCCCGAGGACTAGCGGGGGATATACGCAGTATTTT. Its translation is CASSPRTSGGYTQYF.

The CDR3 DNA is TGTGCCAGCAGCTTGCGTCGGTCAGGAGCTTTCTTT. Encoded protein: CASSLRRSGAFF. V is TRBV5-8 and J is TRBJ1-1; D gene uncertain. V was pared by 1 base and J by 10 bases, with 11 bases between. The CDR3 is 12 residues long. Germline-derived CDR1 and CDR2 are SGHTS and YDEGEE.

The chain combines TRBV10-3 with TRBJ2-3; 11 bases match TRBD2. This CDR3 region has 16 residues. V gave up 6 bases and J gave up 6 bases; unmatched junction bases: 11. Per germline, CDR1 ENHRY and CDR2 SYGVKD. The CDR3 sequence: CAIRKVSGGALDTQYF. The CDR3 nucleotides read TGTGCCATCAGGAAGGTTAGCGGGGGGGCCTTGGATACGCAGTATTTT.

The V and J genes are TRBV2 and TRBJ1-3, with 10 bases matching TRBD1. The V segment lost 6 bases and the J segment 4 bases; nucleotides outside the gene matches: 6. The CDR3 loop spans 15 amino acids. The germline CDR1 and CDR2 sequences are SNHLY and FYNNEI. In DNA, the CDR3 is TGTGCCAGCAGGGGACAGGGGCTGTCAGGAAACACCATATATTTT. This translates into CASRGQGLSGNTIYF.

The chain combines TRBV5-4 with TRBJ2-7, with a possible D match to TRBD1 (6 bases). V was shortened by 2 bases and J by 0 bases, with 12 bases between the two germline ends. CDR1 is SGHNT, CDR2 YYREEE, per germline (reference sequence). The CDR3 loop spans 15 amino acids. The CDR3 spells CASSFGQLPSYEQYF. CDR3 nucleotide sequence: TGTGCCAGCAGCTTCGGACAGCTCCCCTCCTACGAGCAGTACTTC.

The V and J genes are TRBV6-5 and TRBJ1-3; D not resolved. Trimming stripped 4 bases from V and 4 bases from J, with 8 bases between. The germline V gene encodes CDR1 MNHEY and CDR2 SVGAGI. This CDR3 is 13 amino acids long. CDR3 in DNA: TGTGCCAGCAGTTCCCCTTGGGGAAACACCATATATTTT. Its translation is CASSSPWGNTIYF.

The chain joins TRBV27 to TRBJ2-7; TRBD1 matches at 8 bases. The ends lost 2 bases at V and 5 bases at J; junction bases unmatched: 5. The CDR3 sequence is 14 residues long. Germline V lookup: CDR1 MNHEY, CDR2 SMNVEV (reference sequence). DNA for the CDR3: TGTGCCAGCAGTTTACGGACAGGGCTACACGAGCAGTACTTC. Its protein is CASSLRTGLHEQYF.

V usage is TRBV7-2 and J usage is TRBJ2-2; maybe TRBD1 (6 bases). Trimming stripped 5 bases from V and 4 bases from J, with 14 bases between. CDR1 and CDR2 (germline): SGHTA, FQGNSA. The CDR3 is 15 amino acids. The CDR3 sequence is CASSLTGSATGELFF. CDR3 DNA sequence: TGTGCCAGCAGCCTAACAGGGTCGGCCACCGGGGAGCTGTTTTTT.

V and J are TRBV7-9 and TRBJ2-2; D gene uncertain. V lost 5 bases and J 7 bases, leaving 11 bases between the germline ends. Germline CDR1 and CDR2: SEHNR and FQNEAQ (reference sequence). CDR3 length: 13 residues. The CDR3 DNA is TGTGCCAGCAGCCCACCTAGAGGCGGGGAGCTGTTTTTT. Translating it yields CASSPPRGGELFF.

The V and J genes are TRBV4-3 and TRBJ1-6; 8 bases line up with TRBD1. The V segment lost 2 bases and the J segment 9 bases; nucleotides outside the gene matches: 6. The CDR3 has 15 amino acids. In germline, CDR1 is LGHNA, CDR2 YSLEER. CDR3 protein: CASSQSGTGSSPLHF. CDR3 in DNA: TGCGCCAGCAGCCAATCGGGGACAGGTAGTTCACCCCTCCACTTT.

The V gene is TRBV5-4, the J gene TRBJ2-2; the D gene is possibly TRBD1 (6 bases). Germline CDR1 and CDR2: SGHNT and YYREEE (reference sequence). This CDR3 has 15 amino acids. V lost 3 bases, J lost 6 bases, and 15 bases lay in between. CDR3 protein: CASSSDAGVAGELFF. Written as DNA, the CDR3 is TGTGCCAGCAGCTCCGATGCAGGGGTAGCCGGGGAGCTGTTTTTT.

Of note for this clone: Other DNA sequences from this sample encode an identical CDR3 as well. V usage is TRBV10-3 and J usage is TRBJ1-1, with D possibly TRBD1 on 5 matching bases. Germline lookup yields CDR1 ENHRY and CDR2 SYGVKD. CDR3 length equals 13 residues. V gave up 8 bases and J gave up 1 base, with 11 bases separating them. The CDR3 sequence is CAISGGQNTEAFF. The CDR3 coding sequence is TGTGCCATCTCGGGCGGACAGAACACTGAAGCTTTCTTT.

This clone was counted between two and nine times. At the DNA level, this CDR3 is encoded by other sequences in the same sample as well. The CDR3 region is CAIRRGQEQPQHF. In DNA form, the CDR3 reads TGTGCCATCCGGCGGGGGCAAGAACAGCCCCAGCATTTT. This sequence joins TRBV10-3 and TRBJ1-5; D may be TRBD1 (6 bases). Germline V gene sequence: CDR1 ENHRY, CDR2 SYGVKD. The ends were cut back, 8 bases at V and 7 bases at J, with 15 bases in the middle. The CDR3 extends over 13 amino acids.

This rearrangement joins TRBV19 to TRBJ2-7; D may be TRBD1 (6 bases). The CDR3 has 15 residues. Germline CDR1 and CDR2: LNHDA and SQIVND (reference sequence). Trimming took 1 base from V and 0 from J, leaving 10 bases between them. The chain's CDR3 is CASSIVGQSSYEQYF. The CDR3 region has the DNA TGTGCCAGTAGTATAGTAGGACAGAGCTCCTACGAGCAGTACTTC. The whole variable domain, filled in from reference TRBV19 and TRBJ2-7, reads DGGITQSPKYLFRKEGQNVTLSCEQNLNHDAMYWYRQDPGQGLRLIYYSQIVNDFQKGDIAEGYSVSREKKESFPLTVTSAQKNPTAFYLCASSIVGQSSYEQYFGPGTRLTVT.

This chain uses TRBV28 with TRBJ1-4; D remains ambiguous. This CDR3 has 16 residues. From germline, CDR1 is MDHEN and CDR2 SYDVKM. The V end lost 1 base, the J end lost 2 bases, and 11 bases lay between the germline ends. CDR3 region: CASSLSRPRTNEKLFF. CDR3 DNA sequence: TGTGCCAGCAGTTTATCTCGACCTAGGACTAATGAAAAACTGTTTTTT.

The CDR3 spells CASGGRNHQPQHF. In nucleotides, the CDR3 is TGTGCCAGCGGGGGCAGAAACCATCAGCCCCAGCATTTT. V usage is TRBV28 and J usage is TRBJ1-5; possibly TRBD1 for D (6 bases). This CDR3 spans 13 amino acids. Germline CDR1 is MDHEN and CDR2 is SYDVKM. Between the trimmed V and J ends, which lost 8 bases and 5 bases, there was a span of 13 bases.

This chain uses TRBV7-9 with TRBJ2-2; TRBD1 aligns across 9 bases. The CDR3 has 16 residues. After removal of 6 bases from V and 4 bases from J, the junction contained 9 bases not matched to a gene. Germline V CDR1 and CDR2: SEHNR, FQNEAQ (reference sequence). The CDR3 here is CASRPTGTGRTGELFF. The CDR3 nucleotides are TGTGCCAGCAGGCCAACCGGGACAGGGCGCACCGGGGAGCTGTTTTTT.

CDR3 DNA sequence: TGTGCCAGTAGTATGGGACAGGGGTCCTCACCCCTCCACTTT. Translated, it gives CASSMGQGSSPLHF. V gene TRBV19 combines with J gene TRBJ1-6; 10 bases are a match to TRBD1. Trimming cost V 3 bases and J 10 bases; bases outside gene matches: 3. This CDR3 has 14 amino acids. Germline loops: CDR1 LNHDA, CDR2 SQIVND (reference sequence).